This TCR beta chain was captured in a study of Ad26.COV2.S vaccination and SARS-CoV-2 variants. Germline V gives CDR1 MDHEN, CDR2 SYDVKM. This CDR3 spans 12 amino acids. V lost 10 bases and J 5 bases, leaving 14 bases between the germline ends. As for treatment: some 20 received Ad26.COV2.S at low or high dose, single or two shots; 5 received placebo; per-sample allocation not given. It was on day 63 after the first vaccine or placebo injection that samples were taken. This clone was observed a handful of times. Its antigen is not known. Assay used: immunoSEQ multiplex PCR; TCRdb lists only in-frame clones, some missing. The repertoire includes around 450,000 clones, 75% to 95% of them detected once, and roughly an eighth sits in the top ten. Study observations and caveats: Individuals receiving vaccine had higher spike-specific TCR breadth than placebo recipients did.

Sequences were derived from peripheral blood, sampled in a trial of Ad26.COV2.S vaccine versus placebo. The clonotype was recovered from a person between 18 and 60 years old who received the Ad26.COV2.S COVID-19 vaccine or a placebo. V and J are TRBV28 and TRBJ1-2, with no clear D. In nucleotides, the CDR3 is TGTGCCACCGAACGCTCGGGGTATGGCTACACCTTC. Translation gives CATERSGYGYTF.